The present T cell receptor (beta chain) was sequenced within a study of cytomegalovirus exposure and HLA in healthy donors. Study-wide findings and caveats: A few CMV-associated chains were confirmed in vitro to be specific for CMV antigens.

A remark on this clone: The antigen is undetermined.

The PCR used 60 Vbeta and 13 Jbeta primers. Sequencing used immunoSEQ multiplex PCR; TCRdb keeps in-frame clones, though not all of them. The data contain 100,000 to 150,000 clones, less than 85% of them singletons. The CDR3 totals 14 residues. J lost 6 bases, V lost 4 bases, and 6 bases had no gene match. Germline V gene lookup returns CDR1 SGDLS and CDR2 YYNGEE. The receptor was isolated from a man between 18 and 35 years old in good health and CMV-seropositive. This chain uses TRBV9 with TRBJ2-3, with 9 bases matching TRBD1. The sequencing input was PBMCs. In DNA, the CDR3 is TGTGCCAGCAGCACGGGACAGGGAAGGGATACGCAGTATTTT. Protein product: CASSTGQGRDTQYF. Combining the CDR3 with reference TRBV9 and TRBJ2-3 gives the whole variable domain DSGVTQTPKHLITATGQRVTLRCSPRSGDLSVYWYQQSLDQGLQFLIQYYNGEERAKGNILERFSAQQFPDLHSELNLSSLELGDSALYFCASSTGQGRDTQYFGPGTRLTVL.